Listed here are 2 T cell receptor beta chains from one sample, sequenced in a study of blood T cell repertoires in COVID-19. The assay was immunoSEQ multiplex PCR, and TCRdb's table has in-frame clones only and misses some. The top ten clones hold 1.8% of a sample with approximately 500,000 clones, roughly 90% of them seen once. The sequencing input was PBMCs or T cells enriched from blood (not recorded which). These receptors all come from a middle-aged woman who had recovered from COVID-19.

This clone was counted between two and nine times. The rearrangement joins TRBV11-2 to TRBJ1-1, with D perhaps matching TRBD1 (5 bases). CDR3 length equals 14 residues. The V end lost 2 bases, the J end lost 5 bases, and 12 bases lay between the germline ends. Germline CDR1 SGHAT, CDR2 FQNNGV. The CDR3 DNA reads as TGTGCCAGCAGCTTATCAGCCGGGGGGACTGAAGCTTTCTTT. Translated: CASSLSAGGTEAFF.

The CDR3 nucleotides are TGTGCCAGCAGCTTGGAGGGGGGACTAGCCCCCACAGATACGCAGTATTTT. As protein: CASSLEGGLAPTDTQYF. The V and J genes are TRBV5-4 and TRBJ2-3; TRBD2 matches at 9 bases. The CDR3 has 17 residues. V was pared by 0 bases and J by 2 bases, with 7 bases of the junction left unmatched. CDR1 is SGHNT, CDR2 YYREEE, per germline (reference sequence).